Included here is one TCR beta chain sequence, with context. This specimen comes from a study of blood T cell repertoires in COVID-19. Study in general: COVID-19 samples collected from the United States, Italy and Spain covered acute and convalescent phases. From T cells, B-cell-depleted T cells, or PBMCs came the material, which was cDNA or gDNA.

As handled by the study authors: Estimation of nucleated cell counts relied on the amplification of reference gene primers. The protocol was immunoSEQ multiplex PCR, while the TCRdb copy is restricted to in-frame clones and leaves out a portion. That table is the source of V, J and clone size, and D and trimming were worked out from the DNA. Of 100,000 to 150,000 clones detected, approximately 70% appear once; the ten largest clones hold around 1.8%. Germline V CDR1 and CDR2: SGHTS, YDEGEE. This CDR3 contains 14 residues. V gave up 7 bases and J gave up 0 bases, with 11 bases separating them. The sample comprised peripheral blood. V gene TRBV5-8 combines with J gene TRBJ2-1; perhaps TRBD2 as D (6 bases). The TCR comes from a woman between 65 and 79 years old with acute or convalescent COVID-19. DNA for the CDR3: TGTGCCAGCGAGAGGGGAGGCTCCTACAATGAGCAGTTCTTC. Encoded protein: CASERGGSYNEQFF.